These 26 T cell receptor beta chains originate from one sample sequenced in a study of T-cell reconstitution after alpha-beta-depleted transplantation in children (dated by TCRdb to the mid-2010s). The library was built by means of PCR. TCRdb shows the sequencer as Illumina HiSeq 2500. Molecular barcoding was employed in the preparation of TCR libraries, with unique molecular identifiers being used to normalize TCRbeta repertoire quantification. TCRdb reran the public reads through fastp at Q25 and MiXCR, keeping productive beta chains. Under each unique CDR3 protein, matching rows form one entry showing the most common genes and DNA. The sample profile shows hundreds of thousands of distinct CDR3 sequences; 15% to 20% of them were found once. The ten most abundant clones make up approximately 5% of the sample. In light of the paper, this sample's treatment or condition label describes: allogeneic hematopoietic cell transplantation with graft depleted of TCRalphabeta T cells and CD19 B cells.

The sample in question was PBMCs, mostly from graft donor cells, obtained 360 days after TCRalphabeta/CD19-depleted stem cell transplant. These receptors originate from a male patient between 5 and 17 years old who had a stem cell transplant for acute lymphoblastic leukemia, so the T cells may come from the graft donor.

Only a few counts were recorded for this clonotype. The chain has TRBV20-1 and TRBJ2-2; 7 bases fit TRBD2. J was trimmed by 6 bases and V by 1 base; bases with no gene match: 8. Germline V gene lookup returns CDR1 DFQATT and CDR2 SNEGSKA (reference sequence). CDR3 length: 15 residues. The CDR3 is CSARVGGSVAGELFF. The CDR3 coding sequence is TGCAGTGCTAGAGTGGGGGGGTCGGTTGCCGGGGAGCTGTTTTTT.

There are many counts of this clonotype. This chain links TRBV7-9 with TRBJ1-1, with TRBD1 identical over 8 bases. J was trimmed by 5 bases and V by 3 bases; bases with no gene match: 2. The CDR3 extends over 13 amino acids. The germline V gene encodes CDR1 SEHNR and CDR2 FQNEAQ (reference sequence). DNA of the CDR3: TGTGCCAGCAGCTTTAACAGGGGGACTGAAGCTTTCTTT. Its translation: CASSFNRGTEAFF. Combining the CDR3 with reference TRBV7-9 and TRBJ1-1 gives the whole variable domain DTGVSQNPRHKITKRGQNVTFRCDPISEHNRLYWYRQTLGQGPEFLTYFQNEAQLEKSRLLSDRFSAERPKGSFSTLEIQRTEQGDSAMYLCASSFNRGTEAFFGQGTRLTVV.

This chain joins TRBV7-8 and TRBJ2-5; tentatively, D is TRBD1 or TRBD2 (6 bases each). There are 15 residues in the CDR3. The ends were cut back, 6 bases at V and 4 bases at J, with 18 bases in the middle. Germline CDR1 reads SGHVS; CDR2 reads FQNEAQ. This chain's CDR3 is CASSSGAVTVETQYF. The CDR3 coding sequence is TGTGCCAGCAGTTCGGGGGCGGTCACCGTAGAGACCCAGTACTTC.

The rearrangement joins TRBV12-3 or TRBV12-4 to TRBJ2-3; the match to TRBD2 covers 8 bases. The length of the CDR3 is 17 residues. Trimming removed 6 bases from V and 2 bases from J; junction bases left unmatched: 13. The CDR3 DNA is TGTGCCAGCAGCGGCCTTGGGGAAGCGGGAGACACAGATACGCAGTATTTT. Protein product: CASSGLGEAGDTDTQYF.

J is TRBJ2-7 and V is TRBV27, with no clear D. The CDR3 is 14 amino acids. Germline CDR1 MNHEY, CDR2 SMNVEV (reference sequence). Trimming stripped 0 bases from V and 4 bases from J, with 10 bases between. Written as DNA, the CDR3 is TGTGCCAGCAGTTTATCGAGGCTACGATACGAGCAGTACTTC. Encoded protein: CASSLSRLRYEQYF.

V gene TRBV2 combines with J gene TRBJ2-1; 9 bases match TRBD2. The CDR3 is made up of 14 amino acids. Germline V CDR1 and CDR2: SNHLY, FYNNEI. Losses at the gene ends were 7 bases for V and 5 bases for J; bases not matched to a gene: 6. The CDR3 sequence is CASISGRSNNEQFF. Here the CDR3 DNA reads TGTGCCAGCATAAGCGGGAGGTCAAACAATGAGCAGTTCTTC.

The V call is TRBV5-1, the J call TRBJ2-6, with D perhaps being TRBD1 or TRBD2 (6 bases each). This CDR3 has 15 amino acids. Germline V lookup: CDR1 SGHRS, CDR2 YFSETQ. Trimming pared 5 bases from V and 8 bases from J, leaving 17 bases between. The CDR3 spells CASSSLWGATNVLTF. The CDR3 DNA reads as TGCGCCAGCAGTTCACTCTGGGGGGCGACCAACGTCCTGACTTTC.

This clonotype was seen at least ten times. The genes are TRBV4-2 and TRBJ2-1; 7 nucleotides agree with TRBD2. Losses at the gene ends were 4 bases for V and 8 bases for J; bases not matched to a gene: 5. Germline V gives CDR1 LGHNA, CDR2 YNFKEQ. The length of the CDR3 is 13 residues. The CDR3 DNA is TGTGCCAGCAGCCGGACTAGGGGCGATGAGCAGTTCTTC. Its protein product is CASSRTRGDEQFF.

The chain employs TRBV20-1 and TRBJ2-1; D gene unclear. CDR3 length: 11 amino acids. The germline V and J ends were trimmed by 5 bases and 10 bases, with 12 bases remaining between them. Germline V lookup: CDR1 DFQATT, CDR2 SNEGSKA (reference sequence). The CDR3: CSAWVWGEQFF. As DNA, the CDR3 is TGCAGTGCTTGGGTGTGGGGAGAGCAGTTCTTC.

There are a few counts of this clonotype. The chain is built from TRBV5-1 and TRBJ2-6; 7 bases agree with TRBD1. The V and J ends lost 4 bases and 0 bases, in that order; junction bases with no gene match: 13. Germline values: CDR1 SGHRS, CDR2 YFSETQ. CDR3 size: 19 residues. CDR3 region: CASSRKRDRTLSGANVLTF. CDR3 DNA sequence: TGCGCCAGCAGCCGGAAACGGGACAGAACACTCTCTGGGGCCAACGTCCTGACTTTC.

The genes are TRBV4-1 and TRBJ2-7; the D gene is possibly TRBD1 (5 bases). Germline V gene lookup returns CDR1 MGHRA and CDR2 YSYEKL. The CDR3 length is 13 residues. Trimming took 2 bases from V and 5 from J, leaving 10 bases between them. CDR3 nucleotide sequence: TGCGCCAGCAGCCAAATGGGGCTCAACGAGCAGTACTTC. It is translated as CASSQMGLNEQYF.

This clonotype showed up just a few times. CDR3 region: CATSRDLAGSYNEQFF. The CDR3, as DNA: TGTGCCACCAGCAGAGATTTAGCGGGCTCCTACAATGAGCAGTTCTTC. This chain connects TRBV15 to TRBJ2-1, with 7 bases matching TRBD2. The CDR3 loop spans 16 amino acids. The V and J ends lost 0 bases and 0 bases, in that order; junction bases with no gene match: 2. The V gene's germline CDR1 is LNHNV and CDR2 YYDKDF (reference sequence).

The chain has TRBV20-1 and TRBJ2-7; D unresolved. This CDR3 region has 15 residues. CDR1 and CDR2 from the germline V gene are DFQATT and SNEGSKA (reference sequence). Trimming left V 1 base short and J 0 bases short, with 13 bases between. The CDR3 DNA sequence: TGCAGTGCTAGAGTAGGCGGCTCCTACTCCTACGAGCAGTACTTC. The encoded protein is CSARVGGSYSYEQYF.

This clonotype has a handful of counts. This chain links TRBV4-1 with TRBJ2-7; tentatively, D is TRBD1 (6 bases). CDR3 length: 14 residues. CDR1 and CDR2 from the germline V gene are MGHRA and YSYEKL. Trimming removed 1 base from V and 5 bases from J, with 12 bases in between. This CDR3 reads CASSQGGTPHEQYF. CDR3 coding DNA: TGCGCCAGCAGCCAAGGTGGGACACCCCACGAGCAGTACTTC.

Ten or more counts support this clonotype. The gene calls are TRBV12-3 or TRBV12-4 and TRBJ1-6; 7 nucleotides agree with TRBD1. V lost 5 bases and J lost 13; bases outside the gene matches: 14. The CDR3 sequence is 15 residues long. The CDR3 nucleotides are TGTGCCAGCAGTCTATCCGGGACAGCACCGGTTCCCCTCCACTTT. It codes for CASSLSGTAPVPLHF.

V is TRBV20-1 and J is TRBJ2-1, with 10 bases that match TRBD2. Trimming at V came to 5 bases and at J to 3 bases, leaving 13 bases not matched to a gene. The CDR3 is made up of 17 amino acids. The germline V gene encodes CDR1 DFQATT and CDR2 SNEGSKA (reference sequence). The CDR3 bases are TGCAGTGCTTCTACCCGGACCAGGACTAGCGGCTACAATGAGCAGTTCTTC. It codes for CSASTRTRTSGYNEQFF.

A few counts support this clonotype. The J gene is TRBJ2-7, the V gene TRBV9; D remains ambiguous. This CDR3 comprises 14 residues. V lost 3 bases to trimming and J lost 2 bases, with 12 bases between them. In germline, CDR1 is SGDLS, CDR2 YYNGEE. The CDR3 here is CASSGILDPYEQYF. The CDR3 DNA is TGTGCCAGCAGCGGCATACTGGACCCCTACGAGCAGTACTTC. Looking up the rest from reference TRBV9 and TRBJ2-7 gives the full variable domain: DSGVTQTPKHLITATGQRVTLRCSPRSGDLSVYWYQQSLDQGLQFLIQYYNGEERAKGNILERFSAQQFPDLHSELNLSSLELGDSALYFCASSGILDPYEQYFGPGTRLTVT.

The CDR3 sequence: CSVGTESYNEQFF. CDR3 nucleotide sequence: TGCAGCGTTGGAACGGAATCCTACAATGAGCAGTTCTTC. The chain links TRBV29-1 to TRBJ2-1; unclear D gene. This CDR3 region has 13 residues. V was cut by 4 bases and J by 1 base, with 8 bases left in between. The germline CDR1 and CDR2 sequences are SQVTM and ANQGSEA.

A few counts support this clonotype. V and J are TRBV5-5 and TRBJ2-4, with D tentatively TRBD1 or TRBD2 (5 bases each). The CDR3 covers 14 residues. Trimming took off 2 bases at V and 3 bases at J, with 9 bases between the two ends. Germline V gives CDR1 SGHKS, CDR2 YYEKEE (reference sequence). The CDR3 DNA sequence: TGTGCCAGCAGCTTCGGGACCAACAAAAACATTCAGTACTTC. Translation gives CASSFGTNKNIQYF. The full variable domain, completed using reference TRBV5-5 and TRBJ2-4, is DAGVTQSPTHLIKTRGQQVTLRCSPISGHKSVSWYQQVLGQGPQFIFQYYEKEERGRGNFPDRFSARQFPNYSSELNVNALLLGDSALYLCASSFGTNKNIQYFGAGTRLSVL.

The J gene is TRBJ1-1, the V gene TRBV4-1; 9 bases are a match to TRBD1. J lost 0 bases, V lost 1 base, and 3 bases had no gene match. The CDR3 totals 16 residues. Germline V gene data show CDR1 as MGHRA and CDR2 as YSYEKL. In DNA form, the CDR3 reads TGCGCCAGCAGCCAAGGTACAGGGGGCATGAACACTGAAGCTTTCTTT. It specifies CASSQGTGGMNTEAFF.

This clonotype has only one observation. V gene TRBV7-2 combines with J gene TRBJ1-1; no firm D call. Per germline, CDR1 SGHTA and CDR2 FQGNSA. The CDR3 runs to 16 residues. The V end was cut by 1 base, the J end by 11 bases, with 23 bases between. CDR3 loop: CASSLDPSSGFIGAFF. Here the CDR3 DNA reads TGTGCCAGCAGCTTAGACCCGAGTTCGGGGTTCATCGGGGCTTTCTTT.

The chain combines TRBV5-5 with TRBJ2-6; tentatively, D is TRBD2 (5 bases). Looked up from germline, CDR1 is SGHKS and CDR2 is YYEKEE (reference sequence). This CDR3 is built from 18 residues. Trimming removed 4 bases at V and 2 bases at J, with 19 bases between. CDR3 residues: CASSPMELLGTGANVLTF. In DNA, the CDR3 is TGTGCCAGCAGCCCAATGGAGCTGCTCGGGACTGGGGCCAACGTCCTGACTTTC.

The chain is built from TRBV5-6 and TRBJ2-2, with 7 bases that match TRBD1. With V trimmed by 2 bases and J by 5 bases, 3 bases remained unmatched. CDR1 is SGHDT and CDR2 is YYEEEE in the germline V gene. CDR3 length: 14 residues. The CDR3 region has the DNA TGTGCCAGCAGCTTCAACAGGGGTACCGGGGAGCTGTTTTTT. Amino acids: CASSFNRGTGELFF. Together with reference TRBV5-6 and TRBJ2-2, the CDR3 gives the full variable domain: DAGVTQSPTHLIKTRGQQVTLRCSPKSGHDTVSWYQQALGQGPQFIFQYYEEEERQRGNFPDRFSGHQFPNYSSELNVNALLLGDSALYLCASSFNRGTGELFFGEGSRLTVL.

CDR3 loop: CASSLQGAEGNTIYF. Written as DNA, the CDR3 is TGTGCCAGCAGCTTGCAGGGGGCTGAAGGAAACACCATATATTTT. This chain connects TRBV5-4 to TRBJ1-3; TRBD1 aligns across 8 bases. V lost 1 base to trimming and J lost 4 bases; unmatched junction nucleotides: 4. The CDR3 totals 15 residues. CDR1 and CDR2 from the germline V gene are SGHNT and YYREEE (reference sequence).

V usage is TRBV7-9 and J usage is TRBJ2-7; 7 nucleotides align to TRBD2. The V segment lost 7 bases and the J segment 6 bases; nucleotides outside the gene matches: 12. Per germline, CDR1 SEHNR and CDR2 FQNEAQ (reference sequence). This CDR3 region has 14 residues. CDR3 protein: CASTPRLAQGEQYF. As DNA, the CDR3 is TGTGCCAGCACCCCGAGACTAGCCCAGGGCGAGCAGTACTTC.

The CDR3, as DNA: TGCGCCAGCAGCTTGGAGGCAGTTACAGATACGCAGTATTTT. This translates into CASSLEAVTDTQYF. The chain links TRBV5-1 to TRBJ2-3; D is uncertain. There are 14 residues in the CDR3. V was clipped by 0 bases and J by 3 bases, with 8 bases between them. Per the germline V gene, CDR1 is SGHRS and CDR2 is YFSETQ.